Included here is one T cell receptor (beta chain) sequence, with context. Exposed participants encountered a COVID-19 case during the 2 weeks preceding study entry. These data come from a study of blood T cell repertoires in COVID-19. Study-level information: PBMCs, B-cell-depleted T cells, or T cells provided the cDNA or gDNA that made up the material.

The table came from immunoSEQ multiplex PCR; TCRdb's copy has only in-frame clones and leaves some out. The top ten clones hold 1.4% to 1.5% of a sample with 400,000 to 500,000 clones, 70% to 90% of them seen once. Germline assignment: CDR1 MRHNA and CDR2 SNTAGT. The CDR3 totals 18 residues. Unmatched junction bases numbered 13, after V lost 4 bases and J lost 3 bases. Sequencing was done on a sample of PBMCs or T cells enriched from blood (not recorded which). This clonotype was obtained from a young woman who had been exposed to COVID-19. The V call is TRBV6-4, the J call TRBJ2-1, with 9 bases that match TRBD2. As DNA, the CDR3 is TGTGCCAGCAGTGTCGTAGCGGGAGCCCCAGGGGGCTACAATGAGCAGTTCTTC. Translation gives CASSVVAGAPGGYNEQFF.